The 31 T cell receptor beta chains in this list originate from one sample, sequenced in a study of sequential checkpoint blockade in melanoma. Treatment specified: randomized to nivolumab then ipilimumab (arm A) or the reverse (arm B). TCRdb's copy holds only in-frame clones and misses some; the assay was immunoSEQ multiplex PCR. Here the sample spans roughly 34,000 clones, 80% to 90% being singletons. The material was CD8+ T cells sorted from blood (inferred from file names), obtained from a patient given nivolumab and ipilimumab in sequence. Receptor source: a human donor with melanoma.

V and J are TRBV7-9 and TRBJ2-5; D uncertain. Judging by the DNA end, TRBJ2-7 fits better; the J call may be wrong. Per germline, CDR1 SEHNR and CDR2 FQNEAQ (reference sequence). The CDR3 spans 11 residues. Written as DNA, the CDR3 is TGTGCCAGTTCCCTTACCTACGAGCAGTACTTC. It translates to CASSLTYEQYF.

The V call is TRBV21-1, the J call TRBJ2-7; TRBD2 was called by the table and not checked on the DNA. TRBV21-1 is termed a pseudogene. The CDR3 is 11 amino acids. CDR3 sequence reads: CASSTYYEQYF. In nucleotides, the CDR3 is TGTGCCAGCAGCACTTATTACGAGCAGTACTTC.

CDR3 coding DNA: TGTGCCAGCAGCGTAGATCAGGGGCGGAATGAAAAACTGTTTTTT. It specifies CASSVDQGRNEKLFF. V and J are TRBV9 and TRBJ1-4; D might be TRBD1 (6 bases). The germline CDR1 and CDR2 sequences are SGDLS and YYNGEE. V was pared by 0 bases and J by 5 bases, with 11 bases between. CDR3 length equals 15 residues. Looking up the rest from reference TRBV9 and TRBJ1-4 gives the full variable domain: DSGVTQTPKHLITATGQRVTLRCSPRSGDLSVYWYQQSLDQGLQFLIQYYNGEERAKGNILERFSAQQFPDLHSELNLSSLELGDSALYFCASSVDQGRNEKLFFGSGTQLSVL.

The chain couples TRBV28 to TRBJ1-2; 7 bases agree with TRBD1. Germline lookup yields CDR1 MDHEN and CDR2 SYDVKM. With V trimmed by 4 bases and J by 5 bases, 13 bases remained unmatched. The CDR3 contains 16 residues. CDR3 bases: TGTGCCAGCAGTTCCTCCCTGACCGGGACAGTATATGGCTACACCTTC. Its protein is CASSSSLTGTVYGYTF.

The chain links TRBV7-2 to TRBJ2-7, with 8 bases aligning to TRBD1. CDR3 length equals 15 residues. Trimming at V came to 1 base and at J to 5 bases, leaving 7 bases not matched to a gene. In germline, CDR1 is SGHTA, CDR2 FQGNSA. The CDR3: CASSLVRTGIDEQYF. CDR3 sequence (DNA): TGTGCCAGCAGCTTAGTGCGGACAGGGATCGACGAGCAGTACTTC.

This clone was seen once. The chain couples TRBV5-4 to TRBJ2-7; no definite D call. Germline V lookup: CDR1 SGHNT, CDR2 YYREEE (reference sequence). V was clipped by 4 bases and J by 0 bases, with 5 bases between them. The CDR3 length is 12 residues. CDR3 sequence (DNA): TGTGCCAGCAGCCTTAGCTCCTACGAGCAGTACTTC. Its translation is CASSLSSYEQYF.

The chain joins TRBV19 to TRBJ1-1, with 7 positions matching TRBD1. There are 15 residues in the CDR3. The V gene's germline CDR1 is LNHDA and CDR2 SQIVND (reference sequence). Unmatched junction bases numbered 3, after V lost 1 base and J lost 1 base. This CDR3 is CASSIGRQGNTEAFF. CDR3 in DNA: TGTGCCAGTAGTATAGGGAGACAGGGGAACACTGAAGCTTTCTTT.

The rearrangement uses TRBV4-3 and TRBJ2-1, with TRBD1 as a possible D gene (6 bases). The CDR3 is 16 amino acids. Germline CDR1 and CDR2: LGHNA and YSLEER. Deletions cut 0 bases from V and 7 bases from J, with 16 bases between. In DNA, the CDR3 is TGCGCCAGCAGCCAAGATTTTGGACAGTATATTAATGAGCAGTTCTTC. This gives the protein CASSQDFGQYINEQFF.

This clone has a handful of counts. The rearrangement joins TRBV11-3 to TRBJ1-6; 7 bases agree with TRBD1. Per germline, CDR1 SGHNT and CDR2 YENEEA. After removal of 11 bases from V and 15 bases from J, the junction contained 7 bases not matched to a gene. The CDR3 is made up of 10 amino acids. CDR3 sequence reads: CAPRGARLHF. As DNA, the CDR3 is TGTGCCCCCAGGGGGGCACGCCTCCACTTT.

The rearrangement links TRBV13 to TRBJ2-3; tentative D call: TRBD1 (5 bases). Germline loops: CDR1 PRHDT, CDR2 FYEKMQ (reference sequence). This CDR3 contains 14 residues. V gave up 5 bases and J gave up 4 bases, with 13 bases separating them. The CDR3 region has the DNA TGTGCCAGCAGCCCTCACAGGAGAGCAGATACGCAGTATTTT. It yields the protein CASSPHRRADTQYF.

This rearrangement joins TRBV25-1 to TRBJ2-7; TRBD1 is a possible D gene (6 bases). CDR1 and CDR2 from the germline V gene are MGHDK and SYGVNS. CDR3 length: 14 amino acids. V was trimmed by 4 bases and J by 2 bases, leaving 12 bases between them. The CDR3 sequence is CASSATGWTYEQYF. CDR3 bases: TGTGCCAGCAGTGCAACAGGGTGGACCTACGAGCAGTACTTC.

This clone appeared a single time. The V and J genes are TRBV28 and TRBJ2-1; 7 bases are a match to TRBD2. The CDR3 has 13 amino acids. With V trimmed by 7 bases and J by 4 bases, 4 bases remained unmatched. Germline values: CDR1 MDHEN, CDR2 SYDVKM. The CDR3: CASTNGGYNEQFF. DNA for the CDR3: TGTGCCAGCACAAACGGGGGGTACAATGAGCAGTTCTTC.

The rearrangement uses TRBV5-1 and TRBJ2-7, with 8 bases matching TRBD2. V dropped 4 bases and J dropped 6; count of bases not matched to a gene: 9. The V gene's germline CDR1 is SGHRS and CDR2 YFSETQ. CDR3 size: 14 residues. The CDR3: CASSLQGLVPEQYF. DNA for the CDR3: TGCGCCAGCAGCCTACAGGGACTAGTCCCCGAGCAGTACTTC.

V is TRBV4-1 and J is TRBJ1-5, with TRBD1 identical over 9 bases. From germline, CDR1 is MGHRA and CDR2 YSYEKL. V trimming: 4 bases; J trimming: 3 bases; junction bases outside the gene matches: 7. The CDR3 has 16 amino acids. CDR3 sequence (DNA): TGCGCCAGCAGCCCCAGGGACAGGGAGATCAATCAGCCCCAGCATTTT. Protein product: CASSPRDREINQPQHF.

The V gene is TRBV4-1, the J gene TRBJ2-1; D is uncertain. V dropped 4 bases and J dropped 8 bases, with 9 bases sitting between them. Germline assignment: CDR1 MGHRA and CDR2 YSYEKL. CDR3 length: 12 residues. The CDR3, as DNA: TGCGCCAGCAGCCCCACCTATGATGAGCAGTTCTTC. Amino acids: CASSPTYDEQFF.

The chain uses TRBV6-4 and TRBJ2-3, with a possible D match to TRBD1 (6 bases). The CDR3 sequence is 17 residues long. The germline gives CDR1 MRHNA, CDR2 SNTAGT. The ends were cut back, 2 bases at V and 1 base at J, with 16 bases in the middle. This chain's CDR3 is CASSDPISGGRTDTQYF. DNA for the CDR3: TGTGCCAGCAGTGACCCGATCTCTGGGGGCCGCACAGATACGCAGTATTTT.

The rearrangement joins TRBV28 to TRBJ1-5; D not resolved. The V and J ends lost 6 bases and 0 bases respectively, with 9 bases between them. CDR1 and CDR2 from the germline V gene are MDHEN and SYDVKM. This CDR3 region has 14 residues. CDR3 in DNA: TGTGCCAGCAGCCTACAGTATAGCAATCAGCCCCAGCATTTT. Protein sequence: CASSLQYSNQPQHF.

The rearrangement joins TRBV10-3 to TRBJ2-1; 8 bases are a match to TRBD2. The CDR3 covers 15 residues. With 9 bases clipped from V and 6 bases from J, the junction kept 13 bases outside the gene matches. Germline CDR1 reads ENHRY; CDR2 reads SYGVKD. The CDR3 region is CAIPPGTRETNEQFF. The CDR3 DNA reads as TGTGCCATACCCCCCGGGACTAGAGAGACCAATGAGCAGTTCTTC.

J is TRBJ1-5 and V is TRBV21-1. TRBV21-1 has pseudogene status. The CDR3 consists of 15 residues. The CDR3, as DNA: TGTGCCAGCAGCAAAACGGGTGGGGAGCATCAGCCCCAGCATTTT. It translates to CASSKTGGEHQPQHF.

This chain connects TRBV27 to TRBJ1-2; 9 nucleotides match TRBD1. From germline, CDR1 is MNHEY and CDR2 SMNVEV (reference sequence). The V and J ends lost 6 bases and 8 bases, in that order; junction bases with no gene match: 16. The CDR3 contains 16 residues. CDR3 protein: CASSLSKTGGSSGYTF. The CDR3 bases are TGTGCCAGCAGCCTCTCGAAGACAGGGGGGAGTAGCGGCTACACCTTC.

In DNA, the CDR3 is TGTGCCATCAGAAGCTTCTCCTACAATGAGCAGTTCTTC. This gives the protein CAIRSFSYNEQFF. The chain couples TRBV10-3 to TRBJ2-1; D is unresolved. This CDR3 has 13 amino acids. Germline V gene lookup returns CDR1 ENHRY and CDR2 SYGVKD. V was trimmed by 6 bases and J by 0 bases, leaving 6 bases between them.

This chain uses TRBV5-6 with TRBJ2-5; D might be TRBD2 (6 bases). V lost 4 bases to trimming and J lost 5 bases, with 15 bases between them. This CDR3 is built from 14 residues. Germline V lookup: CDR1 SGHDT, CDR2 YYEEEE. The CDR3 DNA sequence: TGTGCCAGCAGCCAATGGGACTGGGGGGAGACCCAGTACTTC. Protein: CASSQWDWGETQYF.

This chain joins TRBV27 and TRBJ2-7; D is uncertain. Per the germline V gene, CDR1 is MNHEY and CDR2 is SMNVEV (reference sequence). CDR3 length equals 10 residues. V was pared by 8 bases and J by 10 bases, with 12 bases between. This CDR3 is CASPECGQYF. CDR3 bases: TGTGCCAGCCCTGAGTGCGGTCAGTACTTC.

The chain has TRBV2 and TRBJ2-7, with D possibly TRBD2 on 6 matching bases. Germline lookup yields CDR1 SNHLY and CDR2 FYNNEI. The CDR3 sequence is 13 residues long. V was trimmed by 10 bases and J by 0 bases, leaving 13 bases between them. This CDR3 reads CATGGDISYEQYF. The DNA of the CDR3 is TGTGCCACCGGCGGGGATATCTCCTACGAGCAGTACTTC.

The V and J genes are TRBV5-5 and TRBJ2-1, with a weak D call TRBD2 (5 bases). Trimming took off 1 base at V and 8 bases at J, with 16 bases between the two ends. The CDR3 totals 15 residues. Germline V gene data show CDR1 as SGHKS and CDR2 as YYEKEE (reference sequence). For the CDR3, the DNA is TGTGCCAGCAGCTTGTGGAGTTGGGGAGTGCATGAGCAGTTCTTC. Amino acids: CASSLWSWGVHEQFF.

The chain links TRBV7-9 to TRBJ1-2; 9 bases match TRBD1. The V gene end was trimmed by 6 bases and the J gene end by 2 bases; junction bases not matched to a gene: 10. CDR1 and CDR2 from the germline V gene are SEHNR and FQNEAQ (reference sequence). The CDR3 covers 16 residues. For the CDR3, the DNA is TGTGCCAGCAGTTCAAACCGGGACAGGGCGAACTATGGCTACACCTTC. Translating it yields CASSSNRDRANYGYTF.

The J gene is TRBJ2-7, the V gene TRBV7-9; 16 bases are a match to TRBD2. The germline gives CDR1 SEHNR, CDR2 FQNEAQ (reference sequence). The CDR3 extends over 16 amino acids. The V segment lost 8 bases and the J segment 3 bases; nucleotides outside the gene matches: 7. Written as DNA, the CDR3 is TGTGCCAGCGGGACTAGCGGGAGGGAAAGCGGCTACGAGCAGTACTTC. Protein: CASGTSGRESGYEQYF.

The rearrangement uses TRBV13 and TRBJ1-2, with D possibly matching TRBD1 (6 bases). This CDR3 is built from 14 residues. Per germline, CDR1 PRHDT and CDR2 FYEKMQ (reference sequence). V lost 0 bases and J lost 3, with 8 bases in between. The CDR3 sequence is CASSLGRTDYGYTF. The CDR3 nucleotides read TGTGCCAGCAGCTTAGGACGGACAGACTATGGCTACACCTTC.

J is TRBJ1-5 and V is TRBV28; 9 positions agree with TRBD1. The V gene's germline CDR1 is MDHEN and CDR2 SYDVKM. J lost 5 bases, V lost 5 bases, and 10 bases had no gene match. CDR3 length: 16 amino acids. CDR3 sequence (DNA): TGTGCCAGCAGTCCCGGGACAGGGTTGGGTGATCAGCCCCAGCATTTT. This encodes CASSPGTGLGDQPQHF.

This chain uses TRBV7-9 with TRBJ2-7; 7 nucleotides line up with TRBD1. Trimming at V came to 8 bases and at J to 0 bases, leaving 4 bases not matched to a gene. CDR1 and CDR2 (germline): SEHNR, FQNEAQ (reference sequence). The CDR3 sequence is 13 residues long. The CDR3 protein is CASEDRVSYEQYF. In DNA form, the CDR3 reads TGTGCCAGCGAAGACAGGGTCTCCTACGAGCAGTACTTC. Full variable domain (rest looked up from reference TRBV7-9 and TRBJ2-7): DTGVSQNPRHKITKRGQNVTFRCDPISEHNRLYWYRQTLGQGPEFLTYFQNEAQLEKSRLLSDRFSAERPKGSFSTLEIQRTEQGDSAMYLCASEDRVSYEQYFGPGTRLTVT.

J is TRBJ2-7 and V is TRBV2; 7 positions agree with TRBD1. The junction had 3 bases not matched to a gene; V was cut back by 5 bases and J by 5 bases. This CDR3 region has 12 residues. Germline assignment: CDR1 SNHLY and CDR2 FYNNEI. CDR3 sequence reads: CASSFTGDEQYF. The DNA for the CDR3 is TGTGCCAGCAGTTTCACAGGGGACGAGCAGTACTTC.